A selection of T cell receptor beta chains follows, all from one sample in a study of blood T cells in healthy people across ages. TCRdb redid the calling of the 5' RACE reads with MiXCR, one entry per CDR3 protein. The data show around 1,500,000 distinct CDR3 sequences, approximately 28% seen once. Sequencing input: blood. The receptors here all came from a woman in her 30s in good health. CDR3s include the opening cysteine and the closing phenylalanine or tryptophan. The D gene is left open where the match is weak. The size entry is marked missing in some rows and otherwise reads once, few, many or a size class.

CDR3 DNA: TGCGCCAGCAGCTCCACGAGACTAGCGGGAGAAGATACGCAGTATTTT
CDR3 protein: CASSSTRLAGEDTQYF
J gene: TRBJ2-3
clone size: NA
D gene: TRBD2
V gene: TRBV5-1

CDR3 DNA: TGCAGTGCTACGCAAGGGGGCCCGACCACTGAAGCTTTCTTT
CDR3 protein: CSATQGGPTTEAFF
J gene: TRBJ1-1
clone size: few
D gene: TRBD1
V gene: TRBV20-1

CDR3 DNA: TGTGCCAGCAGCGCAACCGGGACGGCTGAGACCCAGTACTTC
CDR3 protein: CASSATGTAETQYF
J gene: TRBJ2-5
clone size: NA
D gene: NA
V gene: TRBV9

CDR3 DNA: TGTGCCAGCAGTTACCGCAGGGGGCTCTACCAGCAGTACTTC
CDR3 protein: CASSYRRGLYQQYF
J gene: TRBJ2-7
clone size: few
D gene: TRBD1
V gene: TRBV6-5

CDR3 DNA: TGTGCCAGCAAGTACCTCAACAATGAGCAGTTCTTC
CDR3 protein: CASKYLNNEQFF
J gene: TRBJ2-1
clone size: few
D gene: NA
V gene: TRBV27

CDR3 DNA: TGCGCCAGCAACCGACTAGGCTCCTACGAGCAGTACTTC
CDR3 protein: CASNRLGSYEQYF
J gene: TRBJ2-7
clone size: NA
D gene: NA
V gene: TRBV5-1

CDR3 DNA: TGTGCCAGCAGCCCGCTGACTAGCGGGGACTACGAGCAGTACTTC
CDR3 protein: CASSPLTSGDYEQYF
J gene: TRBJ2-7
clone size: many
D gene: TRBD2
V gene: TRBV7-9

CDR3 DNA: TGTGCCAGCAGTTTAAGGGATAATGAGCAGTTCTTC
CDR3 protein: CASSLRDNEQFF
J gene: TRBJ2-1
clone size: many
D gene: NA
V gene: TRBV28

CDR3 DNA: TGTGCCAGCAGCGTAGCCACTCCAGGGGGTACTTACAATGAGCAGTTCTTC
CDR3 protein: CASSVATPGGTYNEQFF
J gene: TRBJ2-1
clone size: NA
D gene: TRBD1
V gene: TRBV9

CDR3 DNA: TGTGCCGGCTCACCTCCACTAGCGGGGACCTACGAGCAGTACTTC
CDR3 protein: CAGSPPLAGTYEQYF
J gene: TRBJ2-7
clone size: NA
D gene: TRBD2
V gene: TRBV18

CDR3 DNA: TGTGCCAGCAGTCTAACCCCCGGGACTAGTGAGTTCTTC
CDR3 protein: CASSLTPGTSEFF
J gene: TRBJ2-1
clone size: NA
D gene: TRBD2
V gene: TRBV12-3/TRBV12-4

CDR3 DNA: TGTGCCACCAGCAGAGTCCAGGGGAGGAGCTCCTACAATGAGCAGTTCTTC
CDR3 protein: CATSRVQGRSSYNEQFF
J gene: TRBJ2-1
clone size: NA
D gene: NA
V gene: TRBV15

CDR3 DNA: TGTGCCAGCAGCCCCCGTCGGGGGGCGGCTTTCTTT
CDR3 protein: CASSPRRGAAFF
J gene: TRBJ1-1
clone size: NA
D gene: NA
V gene: TRBV7-9

CDR3 DNA: TGTGCCAGCAGCCGGGGACATATGGGCTCTGGGGCCAACGTCCTGACTTTC
CDR3 protein: CASSRGHMGSGANVLTF
J gene: TRBJ2-6
clone size: few
D gene: NA
V gene: TRBV6-1

CDR3 DNA: TGCACCATTCTACGGACCAGGGGCACAGGTACGCAGTATTTT
CDR3 protein: CTILRTRGTGTQYF
J gene: TRBJ2-3
clone size: NA
D gene: NA
V gene: TRBV29-1

CDR3 DNA: TGTGCCAGCAGTGTCCGCAGCGGGCGGGGGCACGATACGCAGTATTTT
CDR3 protein: CASSVRSGRGHDTQYF
J gene: TRBJ2-3
clone size: NA
D gene: NA
V gene: TRBV2

CDR3 DNA: TGTGCCAGCAGCGTAGTTTCAGGGAGGACCACTGAAGCTTTCTTT
CDR3 protein: CASSVVSGRTTEAFF
J gene: TRBJ1-1
clone size: NA
D gene: NA
V gene: TRBV9

CDR3 DNA: TGTGCCAGCAGCTTATATGGAAATAGCAATCAGCCCCAGCATTTT
CDR3 protein: CASSLYGNSNQPQHF
J gene: TRBJ1-5
clone size: few
D gene: NA
V gene: TRBV7-9

CDR3 DNA: TGCGCCAGCAGCTGGACAGCTGGCACAGATACGCAGTATTTT
CDR3 protein: CASSWTAGTDTQYF
J gene: TRBJ2-3
clone size: NA
D gene: NA
V gene: TRBV5-1

CDR3 DNA: TGCAGGGCCAACCCGCAACAAGCCGAGCAGTACTTC
CDR3 protein: CRANPQQAEQYF
J gene: TRBJ2-7
clone size: NA
D gene: NA
V gene: TRBV20-1

CDR3 DNA: TGTGCCAGCAGCGCAACTAGGTCTGGGGCCAACGTCCTGACTTTC
CDR3 protein: CASSATRSGANVLTF
J gene: TRBJ2-6
clone size: NA
D gene: NA
V gene: TRBV7-8

CDR3 DNA: TGTGCCAGCAGCGTATCCTCCAATAGCAATCAGCCCCAGCATTTT
CDR3 protein: CASSVSSNSNQPQHF
J gene: TRBJ1-5
clone size: NA
D gene: NA
V gene: TRBV9

CDR3 DNA: TGCAGCGGGGGGTCCTTTAACTATGGCTACACCTTC
CDR3 protein: CSGGSFNYGYTF
J gene: TRBJ1-2
clone size: NA
D gene: NA
V gene: TRBV29-1

CDR3 DNA: TGCGCCAGGAGACAGGGGGCGGCCTACAATGAGCAGTTCTTC
CDR3 protein: CARRQGAAYNEQFF
J gene: TRBJ2-1
clone size: many
D gene: TRBD1
V gene: TRBV10-1

CDR3 DNA: TGTGCCAGCAGCCCTCTGGCGGGGGGTCCCGAGGCCCAGTACTTC
CDR3 protein: CASSPLAGGPEAQYF
J gene: TRBJ2-5
clone size: NA
D gene: TRBD2
V gene: TRBV11-2

CDR3 DNA: TGCAGTGCTAGAGTTTTCACCGCACCCAACGAGCAGTACTTC
CDR3 protein: CSARVFTAPNEQYF
J gene: TRBJ2-7
clone size: few
D gene: NA
V gene: TRBV20-1

CDR3 DNA: TGTGCCAGCAGTAATCCCCAGGGTGAAGCTTTCTTT
CDR3 protein: CASSNPQGEAFF
J gene: TRBJ1-1
clone size: NA
D gene: NA
V gene: TRBV6-4

CDR3 DNA: TGTGCCAGCACCCTTAAGGTGGGCACAGATACGCAGTATTTT
CDR3 protein: CASTLKVGTDTQYF
J gene: TRBJ2-3
clone size: NA
D gene: NA
V gene: TRBV7-2

CDR3 DNA: TGTGCCAGCAGTCCTGCCCCAGGGGGGAATGGCTACACCTTC
CDR3 protein: CASSPAPGGNGYTF
J gene: TRBJ1-2
clone size: NA
D gene: TRBD1
V gene: TRBV12-3/TRBV12-4

CDR3 DNA: TGCAGTGCTAGAGACTTGGTTCTCCCTTTCCAAGAGACCCAGTACTTC
CDR3 protein: CSARDLVLPFQETQYF
J gene: TRBJ2-5
clone size: NA
D gene: NA
V gene: TRBV20-1

CDR3 DNA: TGTGCCGGCAGCGTAGATACGGGGGATTTAAATGAGCAGTTCTTC
CDR3 protein: CAGSVDTGDLNEQFF
J gene: TRBJ2-1
clone size: few
D gene: NA
V gene: TRBV9

CDR3 DNA: TGCAGCGCCTACAGGGTGGTCTATGGCTACACCTTC
CDR3 protein: CSAYRVVYGYTF
J gene: TRBJ1-2
clone size: few
D gene: NA
V gene: TRBV29-1

CDR3 DNA: TGCAGTGCTAGAGTCGGGGGGACGGCGGCCTCTGGGGCCAACGTCCTGACTTTC
CDR3 protein: CSARVGGTAASGANVLTF
J gene: TRBJ2-6
clone size: few
D gene: TRBD2
V gene: TRBV20-1

CDR3 DNA: TGTGCCAGCAGCGACGGGGCATACACCGGGGAGCTGTTTTTT
CDR3 protein: CASSDGAYTGELFF
J gene: TRBJ2-2
clone size: few
D gene: NA
V gene: TRBV2

CDR3 DNA: TGTGCCAGCAGCTTACCGAATTACGTCGGGGCGGGGCCCACAGATACGCAGTATTTT
CDR3 protein: CASSLPNYVGAGPTDTQYF
J gene: TRBJ2-3
clone size: NA
D gene: NA
V gene: TRBV7-2

CDR3 DNA: TGCGCCAGCAGCCCGAGGGCGGGCCGTGGGGAGTACTTC
CDR3 protein: CASSPRAGRGEYF
J gene: TRBJ2-5
clone size: NA
D gene: NA
V gene: TRBV5-1

CDR3 DNA: TGTGCCAGCAGCCGCCGGGGACAGGGAGAAGAGACCCAGTACTTC
CDR3 protein: CASSRRGQGEETQYF
J gene: TRBJ2-5
clone size: many
D gene: TRBD1
V gene: TRBV7-9

CDR3 DNA: TGCGCCTGCAGCTTCGGACAGCGTGAGCAGTTCTTC
CDR3 protein: CACSFGQREQFF
J gene: TRBJ2-1
clone size: NA
D gene: NA
V gene: TRBV5-1

CDR3 DNA: TGTGCCAGCAGCTGGGACAGGCGCTACGAGCAGTACTTC
CDR3 protein: CASSWDRRYEQYF
J gene: TRBJ2-7
clone size: many
D gene: TRBD1
V gene: TRBV6-5

CDR3 DNA: TGTGCCGCCGGGCCCGACTATGGCTACACCTTC
CDR3 protein: CAAGPDYGYTF
J gene: TRBJ1-2
clone size: few
D gene: NA
V gene: TRBV7-2

CDR3 DNA: TGTGCCAGCAGCATGCCCGGGGCACTCTACGAGCAGTACTTC
CDR3 protein: CASSMPGALYEQYF
J gene: TRBJ2-7
clone size: NA
D gene: NA
V gene: TRBV6-4

CDR3 DNA: TGTGCCAGCAGTCCGGGACTAGTAGCAGAGACCCAGTACTTC
CDR3 protein: CASSPGLVAETQYF
J gene: TRBJ2-5
clone size: NA
D gene: TRBD2
V gene: TRBV6-1